This T cell receptor (beta chain) originates from a study of cytomegalovirus exposure and HLA in healthy donors. Study results and caveats: Upon later analysis, HLA-associated TCR beta chains proved more clonally expanded than other, equally common chains. The authors enumerated over 150 TCR beta chains as linked to cytomegalovirus. Across all donors, roughly uniform sequencing depth was an assumption of the presence/absence analyses. Several top significant clusters appeared, in a later analysis, to be linked to common viral pathogens.

PCR was performed using 60 Vbeta and 13 Jbeta primers. Data came from immunoSEQ multiplex PCR; TCRdb stores just in-frame clones and leaves some out. The data contain 170,000 or so clones, 70% to 80% of them seen just once; the ten biggest clones take up approximately 2.5%. With respect to this clone: Its antigen remains unidentified.

Germline CDR1 is SQVTM and CDR2 is ANQGSEA. The CDR3 runs to 14 residues. The V gene lost 6 bases and the J gene lost 0 bases, with 11 bases spanning the gap. The clonotype was recovered from a man aged 55 to 69 in good health and CMV-seronegative. Sequencing was done on a sample of PBMCs. V gene TRBV29-1 combines with J gene TRBJ2-2; TRBD2 is a possible D gene (6 bases). DNA for the CDR3: TGCAGCGTCGGAGGGACCACGAACACCGGGGAGCTGTTTTTT. This encodes CSVGGTTNTGELFF.